The rows below give T cell receptor beta chains drawn from one sample of a study of human T cells and chemical hapten exposure. Each CDR3 protein is one row after TCRdb ran MiXCR on the RACE reads. The sample contains 50,000 to 75,000 distinct CDR3 sequences, 11% of which appear only once. The material was whole blood, obtained in connection with sensitization to the hapten diphenylcyclopropenone (DPC). The receptor source for this set is a woman in her 30s with alopecia areata. Some clones in this sample may be carry-over from other donors' samples. The CDR3 runs from the conserved cysteine through the conserved F or W. A D gene is named only where the DNA matches it firmly. Expanded clones are given a class, and other clones once, few, many or no size at all.

size,V,J,D,DNA,CDR3
.,TRBV11-2,TRBJ2-2,.,TGTGCCAGCAGCTTAGGGTCACTGGTCGCCGGGGAGCTGTTTTTT,CASSLGSLVAGELFF
many,TRBV5-1,TRBJ1-1,.,TGCGCCAGCAGCTTGGGTGCAGGGCTGAACACTGAAGCTTTCTTT,CASSLGAGLNTEAFF
few,TRBV10-3,TRBJ1-1,.,TGTGCCATCAGTTTTAATTCGAACACTGAAGCTTTCTTT,CAISFNSNTEAFF
many,TRBV14,TRBJ1-1,.,TGTGCCAGCAGCCCCGGGGGGGCGTTGAACACTGAAGCTTTCTTT,CASSPGGALNTEAFF
many,TRBV4-2,TRBJ2-1,.,TGTGCCAGCAGCCAAGATATAGGGCCTCCAGGGCAGTTCTTC,CASSQDIGPPGQFF
.,TRBV12-3/TRBV12-4,TRBJ1-1,.,TGTGCCAGCAGTTTCCGGGGTACGGGCACTGAAGCTTTCTTT,CASSFRGTGTEAFF
few,TRBV6-2/TRBV6-3,TRBJ2-2,TRBD1,TGTGCCAGCAGTGGGACAGCTTCCGGGGAGCTGTTTTTT,CASSGTASGELFF
.,TRBV5-8,TRBJ1-5,.,TGTGCCAGCAGCTTATTCGACAGCCCCAATCAGCCCCAGCATTTT,CASSLFDSPNQPQHF
many,TRBV6-1,TRBJ2-1,.,TGTGCCAGCAGTGCCGGAAACAGGGCCCCCTACAATGAGCAGTTCTTC,CASSAGNRAPYNEQFF
few,TRBV4-3,TRBJ1-1,.,TGCGCCAGCAGCCAAGAATGGACTATCACCGGGGTCACTGAAGCTTTCTTT,CASSQEWTITGVTEAFF
.,TRBV7-2,TRBJ2-1,TRBD2,TGTGCCAGCAGCTTAAGCCGGGGGGATGAGCAGTTCTTC,CASSLSRGDEQFF
few,TRBV5-1,TRBJ2-1,.,TGCGCCAGCAGTAGGTCTGGCGGATCCTACAATGAGCAGTTCTTC,CASSRSGGSYNEQFF
few,TRBV6-4,TRBJ2-2,.,TGTGCCAGCAGTGAAGCCGAGAACACCGGGGAGCTGTTTTTT,CASSEAENTGELFF
.,TRBV29-1,TRBJ2-7,.,TGCAGCGTCGTCGAGGTGTCCGAGCAGTACTTC,CSVVEVSEQYF
medium-sized,TRBV28,TRBJ2-5,.,TGTGCCAGCAGTTTGTCCTCAGGCATCCAAGAGACCCAGTACTTC,CASSLSSGIQETQYF
.,TRBV7-9,TRBJ1-2,.,TGTGCCAGCAGCTTAGAAACAGGACGGGCCTATGGCTACACCTTC,CASSLETGRAYGYTF
few,TRBV6-2/TRBV6-3,TRBJ1-2,TRBD1,TGTGCCAGCAGAGCGGACAGGTCCTATGGCTACACCTTC,CASRADRSYGYTF
many,TRBV30,TRBJ2-7,.,TGTGCCTGGAGTCCGGGGGGCCGAGGTTACGAGCAGTACTTC,CAWSPGGRGYEQYF